This TCR beta chain appears in the sequencing data of a study of OX40 agonist ivuxolimab in advanced cancers. Study conclusions and caveats: The expanded peripheral T cells' antigen specificity was not determined. Partial responders treated at 0.1-3.0 mg/kg exhibited clonal expansion among the lowest measured.

Baseline, cycle 4 day 1, and cycle 7 day 1 were the blood sampling points. The CDR3 contains 15 residues. Germline CDR1 reads SGHTA; CDR2 reads FQGNSA. V dropped 5 bases and J dropped 0 bases, with 8 bases sitting between them. Using immunoSEQ multiplex PCR, the repertoire was profiled, and TCRdb retains in-frame clones only, with some absent. The profile covers 70,000 to 75,000 clones, with approximately 90% appearing a single time and 0.44% taken by the ten largest. A word on this clone: Its antigen is currently unknown.

The sequence derives from an adult with an advanced solid tumor such as melanoma, head and neck, liver or kidney cancer. The source was CD4+ or CD8+ T cells sorted from blood, collected in a trial of the OX40 agonist ivuxolimab. The chain has TRBV7-2 and TRBJ2-6; D not certain. The CDR3 DNA reads TGTGCCAGCAGCCCCCGTGGCTCTGGGGCCAACGTCCTGACTTTC. It yields the protein CASSPRGSGANVLTF.